This T cell receptor beta chain was documented in a study of blood T cell repertoires in COVID-19. Assay used: immunoSEQ multiplex PCR; TCRdb lists only in-frame clones, some missing. The sample lists 250,000 to 300,000 clones; about nine tenths were seen once. The V gene's germline CDR1 is ENHRY and CDR2 SYGVKD. The CDR3 runs 15 residues. Between the trimmed V and J ends, which lost 4 bases and 0 bases, there was a span of 10 bases. Sequencing was performed on peripheral blood. The V and J genes are TRBV10-3 and TRBJ1-3; D is unclear. The clonotype comes from a woman aged 25 to 45 with COVID-19, enrolled during active disease. The DNA for the CDR3 is TGTGCCATCAGTGGCGGGCTGTACTCTGGAAACACCATATATTTT. Translating gives CAISGGLYSGNTIYF.